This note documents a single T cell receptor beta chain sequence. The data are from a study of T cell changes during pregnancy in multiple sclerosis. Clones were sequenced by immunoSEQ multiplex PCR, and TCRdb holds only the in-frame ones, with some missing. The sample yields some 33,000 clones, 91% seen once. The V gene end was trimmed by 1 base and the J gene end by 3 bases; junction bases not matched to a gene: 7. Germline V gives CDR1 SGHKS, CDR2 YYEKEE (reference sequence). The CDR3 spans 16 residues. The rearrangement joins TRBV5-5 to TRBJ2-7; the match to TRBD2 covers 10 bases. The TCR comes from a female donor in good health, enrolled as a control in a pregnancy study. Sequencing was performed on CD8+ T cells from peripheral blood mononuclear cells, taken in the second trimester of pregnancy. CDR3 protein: CASSLLVTSGDYEQYF. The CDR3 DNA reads TGTGCCAGCAGCTTGCTTGTTACTAGCGGGGACTACGAGCAGTACTTC.